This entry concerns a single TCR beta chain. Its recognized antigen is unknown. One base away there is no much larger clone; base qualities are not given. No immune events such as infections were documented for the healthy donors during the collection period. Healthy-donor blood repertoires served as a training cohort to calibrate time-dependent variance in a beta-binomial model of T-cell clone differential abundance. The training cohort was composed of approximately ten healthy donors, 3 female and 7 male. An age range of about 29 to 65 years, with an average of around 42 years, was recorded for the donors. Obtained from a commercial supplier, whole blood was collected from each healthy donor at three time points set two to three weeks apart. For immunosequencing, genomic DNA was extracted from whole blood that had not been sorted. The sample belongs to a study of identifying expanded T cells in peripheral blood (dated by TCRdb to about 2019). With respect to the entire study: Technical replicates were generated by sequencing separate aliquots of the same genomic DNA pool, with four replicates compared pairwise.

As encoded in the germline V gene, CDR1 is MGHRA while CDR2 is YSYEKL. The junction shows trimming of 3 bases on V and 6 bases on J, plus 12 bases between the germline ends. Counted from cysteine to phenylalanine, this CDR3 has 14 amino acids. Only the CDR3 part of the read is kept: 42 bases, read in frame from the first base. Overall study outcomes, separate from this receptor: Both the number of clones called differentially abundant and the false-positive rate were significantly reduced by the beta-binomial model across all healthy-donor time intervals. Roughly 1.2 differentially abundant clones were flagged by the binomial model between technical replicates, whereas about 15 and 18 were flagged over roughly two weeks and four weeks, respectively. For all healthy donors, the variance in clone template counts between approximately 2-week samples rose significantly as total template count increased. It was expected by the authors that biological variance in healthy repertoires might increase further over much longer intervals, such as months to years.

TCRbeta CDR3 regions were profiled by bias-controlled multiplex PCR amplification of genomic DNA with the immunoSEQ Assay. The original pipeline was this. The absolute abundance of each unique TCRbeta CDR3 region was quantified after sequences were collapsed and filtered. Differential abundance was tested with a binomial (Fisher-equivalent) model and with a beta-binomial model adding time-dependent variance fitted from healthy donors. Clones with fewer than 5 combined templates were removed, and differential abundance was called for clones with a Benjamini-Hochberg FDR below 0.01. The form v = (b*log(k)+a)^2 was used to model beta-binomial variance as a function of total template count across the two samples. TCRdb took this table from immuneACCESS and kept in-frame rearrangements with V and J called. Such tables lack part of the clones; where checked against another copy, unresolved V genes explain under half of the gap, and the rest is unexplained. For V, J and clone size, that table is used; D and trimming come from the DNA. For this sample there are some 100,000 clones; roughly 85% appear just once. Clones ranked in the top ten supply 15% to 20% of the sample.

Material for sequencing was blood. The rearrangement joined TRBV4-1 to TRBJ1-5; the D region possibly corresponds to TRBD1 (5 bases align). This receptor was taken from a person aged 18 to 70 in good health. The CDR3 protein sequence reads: CASSQREGLQPQHF. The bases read TGCGCCAGCAGCCAGCGAGAGGGGCTTCAGCCCCAGCATTTT.